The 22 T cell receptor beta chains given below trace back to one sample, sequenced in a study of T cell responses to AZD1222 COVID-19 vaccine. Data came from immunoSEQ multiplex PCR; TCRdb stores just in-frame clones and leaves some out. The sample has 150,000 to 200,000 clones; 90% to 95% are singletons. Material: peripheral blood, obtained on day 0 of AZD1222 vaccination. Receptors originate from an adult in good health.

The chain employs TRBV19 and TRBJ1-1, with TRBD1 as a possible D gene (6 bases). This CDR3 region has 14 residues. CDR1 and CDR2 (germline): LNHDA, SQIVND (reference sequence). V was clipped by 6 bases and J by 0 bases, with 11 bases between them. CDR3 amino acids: CASRGGPLNTEAFF. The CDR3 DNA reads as TGTGCCAGTAGAGGGGGTCCCTTGAACACTGAAGCTTTCTTT.

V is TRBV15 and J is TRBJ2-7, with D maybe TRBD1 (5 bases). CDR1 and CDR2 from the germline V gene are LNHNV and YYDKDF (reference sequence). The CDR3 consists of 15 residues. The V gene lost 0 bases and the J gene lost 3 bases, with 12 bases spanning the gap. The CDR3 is CATSRESAGNYEQYF. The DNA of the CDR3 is TGTGCCACCAGCAGAGAATCGGCAGGGAACTACGAGCAGTACTTC.

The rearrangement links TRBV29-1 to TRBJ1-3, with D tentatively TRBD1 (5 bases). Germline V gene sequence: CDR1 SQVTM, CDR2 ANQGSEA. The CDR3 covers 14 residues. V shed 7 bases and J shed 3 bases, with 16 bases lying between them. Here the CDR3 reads CSAGLGLDGNTIYF. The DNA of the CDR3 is TGCAGCGCGGGGCTGGGACTCGATGGAAACACCATATATTTT.

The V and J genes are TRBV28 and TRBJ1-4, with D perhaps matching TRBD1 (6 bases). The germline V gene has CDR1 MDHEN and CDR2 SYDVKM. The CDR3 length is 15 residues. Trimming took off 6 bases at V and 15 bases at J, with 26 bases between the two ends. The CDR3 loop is CASSRLWERSEGVFF. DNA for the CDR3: TGTGCCAGCAGCCGCCTATGGGAGAGATCGGAGGGGGTGTTTTTT.

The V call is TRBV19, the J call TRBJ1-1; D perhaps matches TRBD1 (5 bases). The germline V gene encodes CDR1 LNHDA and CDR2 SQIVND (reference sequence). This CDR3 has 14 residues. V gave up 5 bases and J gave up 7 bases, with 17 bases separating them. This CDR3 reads CASSLGTFSGEAFF. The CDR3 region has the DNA TGTGCCAGTAGTCTAGGGACGTTTAGTGGTGAAGCTTTCTTT.

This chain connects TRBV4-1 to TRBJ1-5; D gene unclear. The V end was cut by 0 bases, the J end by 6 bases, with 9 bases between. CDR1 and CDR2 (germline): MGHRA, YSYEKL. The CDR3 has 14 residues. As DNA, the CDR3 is TGCGCCAGCAGCCAAGATATGGTTGCTCAGCCCCAGCATTTT. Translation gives CASSQDMVAQPQHF.

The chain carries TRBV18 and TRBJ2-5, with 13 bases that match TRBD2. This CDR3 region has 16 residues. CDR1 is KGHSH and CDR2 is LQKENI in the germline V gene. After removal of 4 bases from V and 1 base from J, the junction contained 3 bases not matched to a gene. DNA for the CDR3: TGTGCCAGCTCACTTCGACTAGCGGGAGGCCAAGAGACCCAGTACTTC. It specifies CASSLRLAGGQETQYF.

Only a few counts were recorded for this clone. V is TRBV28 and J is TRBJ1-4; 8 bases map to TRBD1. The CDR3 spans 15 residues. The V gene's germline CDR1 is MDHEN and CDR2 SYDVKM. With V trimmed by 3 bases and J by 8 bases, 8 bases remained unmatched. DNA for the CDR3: TGTGCCAGCAGTTTCCCACAGGGGGGCCAGGAAAAACTGTTTTTT. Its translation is CASSFPQGGQEKLFF.

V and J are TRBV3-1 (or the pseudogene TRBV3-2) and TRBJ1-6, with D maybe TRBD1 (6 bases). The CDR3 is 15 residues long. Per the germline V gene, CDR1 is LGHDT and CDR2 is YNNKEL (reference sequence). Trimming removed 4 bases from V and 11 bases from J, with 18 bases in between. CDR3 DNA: TGTGCCAGCAGCCCCGTAAAACAGGGAGGTCCACCCCTCCACTTT. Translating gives CASSPVKQGGPPLHF.

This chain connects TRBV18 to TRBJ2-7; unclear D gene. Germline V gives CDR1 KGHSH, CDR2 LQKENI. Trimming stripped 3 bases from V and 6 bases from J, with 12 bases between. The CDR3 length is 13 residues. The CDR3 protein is CASSPWERAEQYF. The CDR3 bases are TGTGCCAGCTCACCCTGGGAAAGGGCCGAGCAGTACTTC.

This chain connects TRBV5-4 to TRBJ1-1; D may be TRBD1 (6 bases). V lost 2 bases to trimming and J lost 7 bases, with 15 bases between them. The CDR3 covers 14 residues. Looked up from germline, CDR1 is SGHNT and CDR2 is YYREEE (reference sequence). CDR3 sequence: CASSFWGGGGEAFF. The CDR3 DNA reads TGTGCCAGCAGCTTTTGGGGCGGGGGCGGTGAAGCTTTCTTT.

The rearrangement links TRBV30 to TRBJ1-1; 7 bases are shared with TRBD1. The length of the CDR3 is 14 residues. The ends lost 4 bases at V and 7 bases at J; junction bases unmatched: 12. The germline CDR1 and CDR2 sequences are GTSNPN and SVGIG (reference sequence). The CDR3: CAWTPHRDSFEAFF. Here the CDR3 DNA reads TGTGCCTGGACCCCCCACAGGGACAGCTTTGAAGCTTTCTTT.

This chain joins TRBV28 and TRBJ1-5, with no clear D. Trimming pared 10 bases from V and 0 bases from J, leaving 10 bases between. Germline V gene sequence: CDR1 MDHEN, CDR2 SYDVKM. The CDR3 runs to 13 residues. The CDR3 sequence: CATRGYSNQPQHF. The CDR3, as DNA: TGTGCCACGCGCGGGTATAGCAATCAGCCCCAGCATTTT. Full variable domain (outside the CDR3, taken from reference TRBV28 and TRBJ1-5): DVKVTQSSRYLVKRTGEKVFLECVQDMDHENMFWYRQDPGLGLRLIYFSYDVKMKEKGDIPEGYSVSREKKERFSLILESASTNQTSMYLCATRGYSNQPQHFGDGTRLSIL.

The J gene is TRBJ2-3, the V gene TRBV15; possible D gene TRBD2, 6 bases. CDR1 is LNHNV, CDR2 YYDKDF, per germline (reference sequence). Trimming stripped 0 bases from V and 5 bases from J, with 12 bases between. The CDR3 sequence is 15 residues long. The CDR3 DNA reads TGTGCCACCAGCAGAGACCCCCTGGAGGGAGATACGCAGTATTTT. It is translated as CATSRDPLEGDTQYF. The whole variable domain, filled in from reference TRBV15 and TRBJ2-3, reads DAMVIQNPRYQVTQFGKPVTLSCSQTLNHNVMYWYQQKSSQAPKLLFHYYDKDFNNEADTPDNFQSRRPNTSFCFLDIRSPGLGDTAMYLCATSRDPLEGDTQYFGPGTRLTVL.

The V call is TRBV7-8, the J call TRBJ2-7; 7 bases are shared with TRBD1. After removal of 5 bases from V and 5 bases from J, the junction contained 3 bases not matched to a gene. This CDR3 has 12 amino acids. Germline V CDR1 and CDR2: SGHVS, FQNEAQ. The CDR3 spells CASSEDRDEQYF. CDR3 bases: TGTGCCAGCAGCGAAGACAGGGACGAGCAGTACTTC.

The CDR3, as DNA: TGTGCCAGCAGCGTAGCCGTTCGGGACGAGCAGTACTTC. Encoded protein: CASSVAVRDEQYF. The J gene is TRBJ2-7, the V gene TRBV9; no clear D. The CDR3 runs 13 residues. Germline CDR1 is SGDLS and CDR2 is YYNGEE. The V and J ends lost 0 bases and 5 bases respectively, with 9 bases between them.

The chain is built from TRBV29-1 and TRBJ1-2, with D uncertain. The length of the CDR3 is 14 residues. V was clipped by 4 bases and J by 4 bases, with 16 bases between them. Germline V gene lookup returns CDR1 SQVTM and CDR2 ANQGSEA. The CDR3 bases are TGCAGCGTTGCGGTCCCGGGAGTTGCCTATGGCTACACCTTC. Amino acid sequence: CSVAVPGVAYGYTF. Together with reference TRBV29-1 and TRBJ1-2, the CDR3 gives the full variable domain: SAVISQKPSRDICQRGTSLTIQCQVDSQVTMMFWYRQQPGQSLTLIATANQGSEATYESGFVIDKFPISRPNLTFSTLTVSNMSPEDSSIYLCSVAVPGVAYGYTFGSGTRLTVV.

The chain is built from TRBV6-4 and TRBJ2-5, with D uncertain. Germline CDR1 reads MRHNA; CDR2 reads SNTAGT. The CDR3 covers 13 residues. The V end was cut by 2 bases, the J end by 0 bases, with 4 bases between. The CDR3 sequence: CASSDPNQETQYF. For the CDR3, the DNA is TGTGCCAGCAGTGACCCGAACCAAGAGACCCAGTACTTC.

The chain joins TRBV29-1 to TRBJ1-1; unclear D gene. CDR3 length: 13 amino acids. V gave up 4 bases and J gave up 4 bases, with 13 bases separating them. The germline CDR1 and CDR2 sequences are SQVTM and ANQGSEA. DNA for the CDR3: TGCAGCGTTGGAGGACCCGGAGGCACTGAAGCTTTCTTT. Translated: CSVGGPGGTEAFF.

Written as DNA, the CDR3 is TGTGCCAGCAGCCAAAACCCGGGACAGGGTCCAGATACGCAGTATTTT. Its translation: CASSQNPGQGPDTQYF. The chain uses TRBV3-1 (or the pseudogene TRBV3-2) and TRBJ2-3; 9 nucleotides agree with TRBD1. The CDR3 runs 16 residues. Unmatched junction bases numbered 7, after V lost 2 bases and J lost 4 bases. Germline CDR1 is LGHDT and CDR2 is YNNKEL (reference sequence).

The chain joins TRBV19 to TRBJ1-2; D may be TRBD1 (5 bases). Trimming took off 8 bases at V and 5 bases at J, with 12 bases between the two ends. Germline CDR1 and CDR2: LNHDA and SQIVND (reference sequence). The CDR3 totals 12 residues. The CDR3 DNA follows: TGTGCCAGTTACACAGGAGCATATGGCTACACCTTC. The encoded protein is CASYTGAYGYTF. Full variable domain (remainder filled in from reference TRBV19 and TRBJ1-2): DGGITQSPKYLFRKEGQNVTLSCEQNLNHDAMYWYRQDPGQGLRLIYYSQIVNDFQKGDIAEGYSVSREKKESFPLTVTSAQKNPTAFYLCASYTGAYGYTFGSGTRLTVV.

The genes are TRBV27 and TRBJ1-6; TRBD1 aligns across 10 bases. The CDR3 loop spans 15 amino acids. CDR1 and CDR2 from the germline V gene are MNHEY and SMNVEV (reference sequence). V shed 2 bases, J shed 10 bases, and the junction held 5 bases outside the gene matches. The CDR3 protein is CASSLGGTGVSPLHF. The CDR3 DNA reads TGTGCCAGCAGTTTAGGTGGGACAGGGGTGTCACCCCTCCACTTT.